This T cell receptor (beta chain) appears in the sequencing data of a study of blood T cell repertoires in COVID-19. This clone was recorded only once. Profiling relied on immunoSEQ multiplex PCR, and the TCRdb table lists in-frame clones only, not all of them. Of 200,000 to 250,000 clones listed, more than 80% are singletons. The TCR comes from a woman of 80 years or more with COVID-19, enrolled during active disease. Sequenced: peripheral blood.

The CDR3 DNA is TGTGCCAGTAGTATAGTTAGGAGGAACACCGGGGAGCTGTTTTTT. Protein sequence: CASSIVRRNTGELFF. The chain joins TRBV19 to TRBJ2-2, with D unresolved. The V end was cut by 1 base, the J end by 1 base, with 7 bases between. The CDR3 has 15 amino acids. Per germline, CDR1 LNHDA and CDR2 SQIVND (reference sequence).